This TCR beta chain was profiled in a study of shared clonotypes between healthy human individuals. Whole-study results and caveats: Non-shared clonotypes were found to have lower generation probabilities than the clonotypes that were shared by all four of the sorted-subset donors. Naive CD4 clonotype sharing across several donors was approximately 5%.

A note on this clone: Its target is unknown.

In the authors' workflow: In the immunoSEQ data, sequences were junction-only and lacked quality scores, so filtering differed. Method: immunoSEQ multiplex PCR; TCRdb's copy keeps in-frame clones and lacks some. V, J and clone size were drawn from that table, and D and trimming were deduced from the DNA. Seen here are 2 million to 2.5 million clones, 85% to 95% observed once, and the top ten hold more than 1.5%. Terminally differentiated effector memory CD45RA+ cells were excluded from the naive CD8 cells, which were CD45RO-negative and positively selected for CCR7. This CDR3 is built from 14 residues. V lost 5 bases, J lost 4 bases, and 7 bases stayed unmatched. Germline V gene lookup returns CDR1 KGHSY and CDR2 FQNENV.

Sample: naive CD8+ T cells from PBMCs. The clonotype was recovered from a young man in good health. Some clones in this sample may be carry-over from other donors' samples. The chain joins TRBV16 to TRBJ1-2; TRBD1 agrees at 7 bases. CDR3 protein: CASSVRGFSYGYTF. In nucleotides, the CDR3 is TGTGCCAGCAGCGTCAGGGGGTTTTCCTATGGCTACACCTTC.